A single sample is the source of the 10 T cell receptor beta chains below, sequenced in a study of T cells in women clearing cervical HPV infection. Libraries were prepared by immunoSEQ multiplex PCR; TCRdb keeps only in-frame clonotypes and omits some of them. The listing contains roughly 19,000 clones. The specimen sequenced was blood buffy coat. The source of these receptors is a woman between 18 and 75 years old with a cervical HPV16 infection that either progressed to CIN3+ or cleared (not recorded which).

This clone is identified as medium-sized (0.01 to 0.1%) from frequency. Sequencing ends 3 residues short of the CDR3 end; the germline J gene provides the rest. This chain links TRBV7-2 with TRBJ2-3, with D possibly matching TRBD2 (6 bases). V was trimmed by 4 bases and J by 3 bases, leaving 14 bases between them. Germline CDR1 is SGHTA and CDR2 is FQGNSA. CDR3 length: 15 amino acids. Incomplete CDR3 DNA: TGTGCCAGCAGCTCCGGGACTCGCGGTACAGATACG. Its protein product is CASSSGTRGTDT. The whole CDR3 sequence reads CASSSGTRGTDTQYF.

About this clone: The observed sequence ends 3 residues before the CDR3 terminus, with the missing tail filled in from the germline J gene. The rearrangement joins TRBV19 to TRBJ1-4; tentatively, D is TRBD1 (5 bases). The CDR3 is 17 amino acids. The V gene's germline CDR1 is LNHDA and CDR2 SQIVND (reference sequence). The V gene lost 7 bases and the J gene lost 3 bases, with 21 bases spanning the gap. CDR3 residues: CASIGQAGPASNEKLFF. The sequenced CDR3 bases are TGTGCCAGTATCGGACAAGCAGGGCCCGCCTCTAATGAAAAA.

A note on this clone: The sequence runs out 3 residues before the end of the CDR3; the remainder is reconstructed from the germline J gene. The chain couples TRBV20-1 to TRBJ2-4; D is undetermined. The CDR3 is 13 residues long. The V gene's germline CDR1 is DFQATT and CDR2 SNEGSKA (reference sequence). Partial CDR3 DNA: TGCAGTGCTAGAACGCAGGTGGGTCAGCCT. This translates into CSARTQVGQP. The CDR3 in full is CSARTQVGQPQYF.

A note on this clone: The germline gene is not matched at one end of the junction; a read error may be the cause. This CDR3 reads CASSQDRAGGLRETQYF. Incomplete CDR3 DNA: TGCGCCAGCAGCCAAGACCGAGCGGGAGGCCTCCGGGAGACC. The chain carries TRBV4-2 and TRBJ2-5, with 9 bases aligning to TRBD2. The observed sequence ends 3 residues before the CDR3 terminus, with the missing tail filled in from the germline J gene. From germline, CDR1 is LGHNA and CDR2 YNFKEQ. The CDR3 has 17 amino acids.

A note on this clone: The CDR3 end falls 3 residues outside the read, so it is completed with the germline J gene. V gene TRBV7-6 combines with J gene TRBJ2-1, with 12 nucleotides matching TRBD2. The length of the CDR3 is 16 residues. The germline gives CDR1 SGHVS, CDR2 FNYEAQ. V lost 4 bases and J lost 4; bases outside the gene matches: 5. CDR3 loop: CASSSTTSGGYNEQFF. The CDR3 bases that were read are TGTGCCAGCAGCTCCACAACTAGCGGGGGGTACAATGAG.

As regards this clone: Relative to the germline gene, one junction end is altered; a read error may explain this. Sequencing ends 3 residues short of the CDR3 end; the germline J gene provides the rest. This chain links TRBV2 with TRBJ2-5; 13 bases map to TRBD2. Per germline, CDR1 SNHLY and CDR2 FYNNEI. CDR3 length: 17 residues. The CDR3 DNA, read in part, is TGTGCCAGCAGTGAAGCACTAGCGGGAGGGAACCAGGAGACC. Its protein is CASSEALAGGNQET. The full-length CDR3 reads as CASSEALAGGNQETQYF.

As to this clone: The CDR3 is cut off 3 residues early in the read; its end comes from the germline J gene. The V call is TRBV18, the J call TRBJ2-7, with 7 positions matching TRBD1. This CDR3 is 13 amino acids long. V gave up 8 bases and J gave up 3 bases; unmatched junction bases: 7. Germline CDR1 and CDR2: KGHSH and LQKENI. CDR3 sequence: CASTRDRDYEQYF. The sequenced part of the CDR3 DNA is TGTGCCAGCACCCGGGACAGAGACTACGAG. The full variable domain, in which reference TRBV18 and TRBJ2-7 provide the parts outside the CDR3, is NAGVMQNPRHLVRRRGQEARLRCSPMKGHSHVYWYRQLPEEGLKFMVYLQKENIIDESGMPKERFSAEFPKEGPSILRIQQVVRGDSAAYFCASTRDRDYEQYFGPGTRLTVT.

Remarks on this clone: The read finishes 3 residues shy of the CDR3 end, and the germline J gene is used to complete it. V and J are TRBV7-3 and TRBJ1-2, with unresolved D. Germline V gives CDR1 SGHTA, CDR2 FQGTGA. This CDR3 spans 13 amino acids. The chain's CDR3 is CASSLTASSDYTF. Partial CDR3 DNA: TGTGCCAGCAGCTTAACGGCTAGCTCCGAC.

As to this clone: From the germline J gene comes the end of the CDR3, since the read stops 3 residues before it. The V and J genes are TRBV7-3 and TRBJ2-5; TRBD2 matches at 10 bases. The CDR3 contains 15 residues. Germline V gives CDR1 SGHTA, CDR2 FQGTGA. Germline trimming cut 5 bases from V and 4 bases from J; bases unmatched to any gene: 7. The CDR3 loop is CASSPLAGVRETQYF. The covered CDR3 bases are TGTGCCAGCAGCCCCCTAGCGGGAGTTAGAGAGACC. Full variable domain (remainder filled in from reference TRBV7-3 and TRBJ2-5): GAGVSQTPSNKVTEKGKYVELRCDPISGHTALYWYRQSLGQGPEFLIYFQGTGAADDSGLPNDRFFAVRPEGSVSTLKIQRTERGDSAVYLCASSPLAGVRETQYFGPGTRLLVL.

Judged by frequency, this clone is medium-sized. The chain's CDR3 is CAAAPGLAGDTQYF. CDR3 bases read: TGTGCCGCCGCACCGGGACTAGCGGGAGATACG. The chain has TRBV19 and TRBJ2-3; 12 bases match TRBD2. The CDR3 extends 3 residues past the end of the read, so its final part is completed from the germline J gene. From germline, CDR1 is LNHDA and CDR2 SQIVND (reference sequence). The CDR3 is 14 residues long. J gave up 5 bases and V 11 bases, and 8 bases lay outside the gene matches. Using reference TRBV19 and TRBJ2-3 for the parts outside the CDR3, the full variable domain is DGGITQSPKYLFRKEGQNVTLSCEQNLNHDAMYWYRQDPGQGLRLIYYSQIVNDFQKGDIAEGYSVSREKKESFPLTVTSAQKNPTAFYLCAAAPGLAGDTQYFGPGTRLTVL.